The 29 T cell receptor beta chains reported below all come from one sample, sequenced in a study of cytomegalovirus exposure and HLA in healthy donors. 60 Vbeta and 13 Jbeta primers were used in PCR. Profiling relied on immunoSEQ multiplex PCR, and the TCRdb table lists in-frame clones only, not all of them. Of about 130,000 clones in the sample, roughly 62% were seen once. The specimen sequenced was PBMCs. These receptors all stem from a man under 40 in good health and CMV-seropositive.

This clone was counted a single time. The chain carries TRBV28 and TRBJ1-2; tentative D call: TRBD1 (6 bases). Germline V lookup: CDR1 MDHEN, CDR2 SYDVKM. The CDR3 is made up of 12 amino acids. Trimming removed 6 bases from V and 8 bases from J, with 13 bases in between. CDR3 sequence: CASSFRGPGYTF. CDR3 DNA: TGTGCCAGCAGCTTCAGGGGACCCGGCTACACCTTC.

Only a few counts were recorded for this clone. V gene TRBV25-1 combines with J gene TRBJ2-3, with 9 nucleotides matching TRBD1. J lost 3 bases, V lost 4 bases, and 2 bases had no gene match. The germline CDR1 and CDR2 sequences are MGHDK and SYGVNS. This CDR3 is built from 14 residues. In nucleotides, the CDR3 is TGTGCCAGCAGTGGGGACAGGGAAACAGATACGCAGTATTTT. Translating it yields CASSGDRETDTQYF.

This clone was found a few times. The gene calls are TRBV9 and TRBJ1-1; no reliable D call. The CDR3 is made up of 17 amino acids. V lost 0 bases, J lost 0 bases, and 15 bases lay in between. Germline V gene data show CDR1 as SGDLS and CDR2 as YYNGEE. The CDR3 coding sequence is TGTGCCAGCAGCGTAGGTCTTGCGGAGGGCATGAACACTGAAGCTTTCTTT. Protein: CASSVGLAEGMNTEAFF.

This clone appeared a few times. V usage is TRBV2 and J usage is TRBJ2-3; 10 bases agree with TRBD2. The CDR3 length is 14 residues. Germline trimming cut 5 bases from V and 8 bases from J; bases unmatched to any gene: 7. Per the germline V gene, CDR1 is SNHLY and CDR2 is FYNNEI. CDR3 sequence (DNA): TGTGCCAGCAGTTCCGGGACTAGCGTCCGTACGCAGTATTTT. It encodes CASSSGTSVRTQYF. The variable domain in full, completed from reference TRBV2 and TRBJ2-3, reads EPEVTQTPSHQVTQMGQEVILRCVPISNHLYFYWYRQILGQKVEFLVSFYNNEISEKSEIFDDQFSVERPDGSNFTLKIRSTKLEDSAMYFCASSSGTSVRTQYFGPGTRLTVL.

The rearrangement joins TRBV27 to TRBJ2-7; weak D call: TRBD2 (6 bases). Between the trimmed V and J ends, which lost 5 bases and 2 bases, there was a span of 13 bases. The CDR3 loop spans 14 amino acids. Germline V gene lookup returns CDR1 MNHEY and CDR2 SMNVEV (reference sequence). As DNA, the CDR3 is TGTGCCAGCAGTGAGGACTATTCTACCTACGAGCAGTACTTC. Translated: CASSEDYSTYEQYF.

V and J are TRBV6-1 and TRBJ1-5; 8 bases agree with TRBD1. V was pared by 0 bases and J by 5 bases, with 3 bases of the junction left unmatched. CDR1 and CDR2 (germline): MNHNS, SASEGT. The CDR3 consists of 15 residues. CDR3 in DNA: TGTGCCAGCAGTGAAGCGGCAGGGGGCTATCAGCCCCAGCATTTT. It yields the protein CASSEAAGGYQPQHF.

This sequence joins TRBV6-5 and TRBJ2-1, with 9 bases aligning to TRBD2. This CDR3 has 13 residues. CDR1 and CDR2 (germline): MNHEY, SVGAGI. J lost 8 bases, V lost 7 bases, and 6 bases had no gene match. CDR3 region: CASIRAGGHEQFF. The CDR3 DNA follows: TGTGCCAGCATTCGAGCGGGGGGCCATGAGCAGTTCTTC.

This sequence joins TRBV4-2 and TRBJ1-5, with TRBD1 matching 7 bases. The CDR3 totals 15 residues. The trim removed 3 bases at V and 6 bases at J, leaving 8 bases unmatched. Per germline, CDR1 LGHNA and CDR2 YNFKEQ. CDR3 residues: CASSHQDRRGQPQHF. The CDR3, as DNA: TGTGCCAGCAGCCACCAGGACAGGAGAGGTCAGCCCCAGCATTTT.

V and J are TRBV2 and TRBJ1-4; 8 bases fit TRBD1. Trimming cost V 6 bases and J 4 bases; bases outside gene matches: 7. The CDR3 covers 15 residues. Germline V gene data show CDR1 as SNHLY and CDR2 as FYNNEI. The CDR3 sequence: CASSPGQAYNEKLFF. In nucleotides, the CDR3 is TGTGCCAGCAGCCCGGGACAGGCATATAATGAAAAACTGTTTTTT.

The CDR3: CASRTAGGITEAFF. The CDR3 coding sequence is TGTGCCAGTAGGACCGCAGGGGGGATCACTGAAGCTTTCTTT. The V and J genes are TRBV19 and TRBJ1-1, with TRBD1 identical over 7 bases. The CDR3 loop spans 14 amino acids. Losses at the gene ends were 6 bases for V and 4 bases for J; bases not matched to a gene: 8. From germline, CDR1 is LNHDA and CDR2 SQIVND (reference sequence).

V and J are TRBV27 and TRBJ2-7, with TRBD1 matching 7 bases. V shed 5 bases, J shed 0 bases, and the junction held 4 bases outside the gene matches. The CDR3 sequence is 14 residues long. Germline lookup yields CDR1 MNHEY and CDR2 SMNVEV (reference sequence). The chain's CDR3 is CASSPYRGSYEQYF. The CDR3 DNA is TGTGCCAGCAGTCCCTACAGGGGCTCCTACGAGCAGTACTTC.

This clone has only one observation. The junction differs from germline at one of its ends, possibly a read error. The J gene is TRBJ2-2, the V gene TRBV19; 10 bases are a match to TRBD2. This CDR3 contains 16 residues. CDR1 and CDR2 from the germline V gene are LNHDA and SQIVND (reference sequence). The CDR3 sequence is CASSIVAGGNTGELFF. The CDR3 nucleotides are TGTGCAAGTAGTATAGTAGCGGGAGGGAACACCGGGGAGCTGTTTTTT.

The rearrangement joins TRBV6-1 to TRBJ2-5; 8 nucleotides line up with TRBD1. The CDR3 contains 12 residues. Germline V gene data show CDR1 as MNHNS and CDR2 as SASEGT. V gave up 8 bases and J gave up 5 bases; unmatched junction bases: 4. The CDR3 bases are TGTGCCAGCGGTTGGACAGGGGAGACCCAGTACTTC. Its translation is CASGWTGETQYF.

The rearrangement uses TRBV6-5 and TRBJ1-4; D perhaps matches TRBD1 (5 bases). The CDR3 contains 14 residues. With 2 bases removed from V and 8 bases from J, the gap between germline ends came to 12 bases. The germline CDR1 and CDR2 sequences are MNHEY and SVGAGI. The CDR3 sequence: CASSYDRGGEKLFF. CDR3 nucleotide sequence: TGTGCCAGCAGTTACGATAGGGGAGGCGAAAAACTGTTTTTT.

The chain recombines TRBV7-6 with TRBJ1-1, with D perhaps matching TRBD1 (5 bases). CDR1 is SGHVS and CDR2 is FNYEAQ in the germline V gene. CDR3 length equals 15 residues. Trimming removed 1 base at V and 1 base at J, with 10 bases between. CDR3 residues: CASSLDGQANTEAFF. CDR3 nucleotide sequence: TGTGCCAGCAGCTTAGACGGACAAGCGAACACTGAAGCTTTCTTT.

The chain employs TRBV15 and TRBJ1-6; D is uncertain. Trimming cost V 1 base and J 5 bases, with 9 bases left between them. CDR1 and CDR2 (germline): LNHNV, YYDKDF (reference sequence). The CDR3 totals 15 residues. CDR3 in amino acids: CATSRGWRDNSPLHF. The CDR3 region has the DNA TGTGCCACCAGCAGAGGGTGGAGGGATAATTCACCCCTCCACTTT.

The chain couples TRBV27 to TRBJ2-5; 10 positions match TRBD2. CDR1 and CDR2 (germline): MNHEY, SMNVEV (reference sequence). V lost 5 bases and J lost 3; bases outside the gene matches: 12. This CDR3 contains 17 residues. The CDR3 nucleotides read TGTGCCAGCAGTACCTCGACTCTAGCGGGAGAGAAAGAGACCCAGTACTTC. Its protein product is CASSTSTLAGEKETQYF.

V is TRBV27 and J is TRBJ1-2, with D perhaps TRBD1 (5 bases). This CDR3 contains 14 residues. The V gene's germline CDR1 is MNHEY and CDR2 SMNVEV (reference sequence). Trimming removed 2 bases from V and 4 bases from J, with 11 bases in between. CDR3 in DNA: TGTGCCAGCAGTTTAAGGGGAGGGACCTATGGCTACACCTTC. Its translation: CASSLRGGTYGYTF.

The chain combines TRBV7-2 with TRBJ1-5, with D unresolved. The CDR3 is made up of 15 amino acids. Germline values: CDR1 SGHTA, CDR2 FQGNSA. Trimming stripped 2 bases from V and 5 bases from J, with 13 bases between. The chain's CDR3 is CASSLSPQTHQPQHF. Here the CDR3 DNA reads TGTGCCAGCAGCTTATCCCCACAGACCCATCAGCCCCAGCATTTT. Full variable domain (rest looked up from reference TRBV7-2 and TRBJ1-5): GAGVSQSPSNKVTEKGKDVELRCDPISGHTALYWYRQSLGQGLEFLIYFQGNSAPDKSGLPSDRFSAERTGGSVSTLTIQRTQQEDSAVYLCASSLSPQTHQPQHFGDGTRLSIL.

The rearrangement links TRBV30 to TRBJ1-5; D may be TRBD1 (5 bases). Trimming cost V 2 bases and J 2 bases, with 13 bases left between them. The CDR3 sequence is 15 residues long. Germline V gene lookup returns CDR1 GTSNPN and CDR2 SVGIG (reference sequence). For the CDR3, the DNA is TGTGCCTGGAGTTTGACAGAGATCGGCAATCAGCCCCAGCATTTT. Its protein is CAWSLTEIGNQPQHF.

The DNA of the CDR3 is TGTGCCTGGAGCCGGGACAGGGGGCTGAAAGCTAACTATGGCTACACCTTC. Its protein product is CAWSRDRGLKANYGYTF. The chain couples TRBV30 to TRBJ1-2; 12 bases are shared with TRBD1. The CDR3 is made up of 17 amino acids. J was trimmed by 0 bases and V by 3 bases; bases with no gene match: 8. The germline CDR1 and CDR2 sequences are GTSNPN and SVGIG (reference sequence).

This clone appeared once. Germline is not matched at one junction end, which may reflect a read error. The chain joins TRBV7-7 to TRBJ2-1; 14 positions match TRBD2. The CDR3 is 18 amino acids. Germline V CDR1 and CDR2: SSHAT, FNYEAQ (reference sequence). The CDR3 sequence is CASSQGTSGSPTYNEQFF. Here the CDR3 DNA reads TGTGCTAGCAGCCAAGGGACTAGCGGGAGTCCTACCTACAATGAGCAGTTCTTC.

The chain joins TRBV5-6 to TRBJ2-7, with 7 bases matching TRBD1. V was clipped by 1 base and J by 2 bases; unmatched bases: 9. CDR1 and CDR2 from the germline V gene are SGHDT and YYEEEE. The CDR3 loop spans 16 amino acids. CDR3 nucleotide sequence: TGTGCCAGCAGCTTGACGGGACAGAAACGACCCTACGAGCAGTACTTC. Residues: CASSLTGQKRPYEQYF.

The chain is built from TRBV27 and TRBJ2-7; unclear D gene. Germline V gives CDR1 MNHEY, CDR2 SMNVEV (reference sequence). V was trimmed by 2 bases and J by 0 bases, leaving 8 bases between them. The CDR3 has 14 residues. For the CDR3, the DNA is TGTGCCAGCAGTTTAACTAAGAGCTCCTACGAGCAGTACTTC. Residues: CASSLTKSSYEQYF.

This clone was counted a few times. The chain combines TRBV5-1 with TRBJ2-1; no definite D call. Germline assignment: CDR1 SGHRS and CDR2 YFSETQ. V lost 3 bases, J lost 6 bases, and 13 bases lay in between. The CDR3 spans 14 residues. Here the CDR3 DNA reads TGCGCCAGCAGCTCGGAGAAGCCATCCAATGAGCAGTTCTTC. It is translated as CASSSEKPSNEQFF.

A few counts support this clone. The chain couples TRBV5-4 to TRBJ2-1, with 7 bases identical to TRBD2. J lost 13 bases, V lost 3 bases, and 13 bases had no gene match. Germline CDR1 reads SGHNT; CDR2 reads YYREEE (reference sequence). The CDR3 spans 14 residues. This CDR3 is CASSWGEGTMRQFF. The CDR3 region has the DNA TGTGCCAGCAGCTGGGGAGAGGGGACTATGCGACAGTTCTTC.

In its sample, this clone was seen a few times. The rearrangement joins TRBV4-1 to TRBJ2-7, with 10 bases matching TRBD2. CDR1 is MGHRA, CDR2 YSYEKL, per germline. V shed 3 bases, J shed 7 bases, and the junction held 15 bases outside the gene matches. This CDR3 region has 17 residues. The CDR3 coding sequence is TGCGCCAGCAGCCATACCGGGACTAGCGCTTTTTTTGGGGAGCAGTACTTC. Protein sequence: CASSHTGTSAFFGEQYF.

The chain uses TRBV29-1 and TRBJ1-4, with a possible D match to TRBD1 (5 bases). The CDR3 runs to 13 residues. Trimming removed 7 bases at V and 3 bases at J, with 12 bases between. CDR1 and CDR2 from the germline V gene are SQVTM and ANQGSEA. The CDR3 loop is CSAQGSPNEKLFF. The CDR3 bases are TGCAGCGCCCAGGGTAGCCCTAATGAAAAACTGTTTTTT.

The chain carries TRBV5-1 and TRBJ2-3; the match to TRBD2 covers 12 bases. CDR1 is SGHRS, CDR2 YFSETQ, per germline. The length of the CDR3 is 16 residues. V dropped 3 bases and J dropped 4; count of bases not matched to a gene: 6. The CDR3 nucleotides are TGCGCCAGCAGCTCCCTAGCGGGAGGGCCCGCAGATACGCAGTATTTT. Translating it yields CASSSLAGGPADTQYF.